Reported below is one T cell receptor beta chain. The CDR3 contains 14 residues. Germline values: CDR1 MNHNS, CDR2 SASEGT. Trimming stripped 7 bases from V and 2 bases from J, with 14 bases between. The record originates from a study of shared clonotypes between healthy human individuals. Sequencing was performed with immunoSEQ multiplex PCR; in TCRdb, only in-frame clones are kept and a portion is missing. The table shows about 380,000 clones, with approximately 97% occurring only once. The chain combines TRBV6-1 with TRBJ1-1; D might be TRBD1 (5 bases). Sequencing was performed on memory CD8+ T cells sorted from blood. Subset here: CD45RO+ cells pooled with CCR7-negative TemRA cells. The origin of this receptor is a man aged 30-40 years in good health. CDR3 region: CASTRAGGNTEAFF. DNA for the CDR3: TGTGCCAGCACGAGGGCCGGGGGTAACACTGAAGCTTTCTTT.